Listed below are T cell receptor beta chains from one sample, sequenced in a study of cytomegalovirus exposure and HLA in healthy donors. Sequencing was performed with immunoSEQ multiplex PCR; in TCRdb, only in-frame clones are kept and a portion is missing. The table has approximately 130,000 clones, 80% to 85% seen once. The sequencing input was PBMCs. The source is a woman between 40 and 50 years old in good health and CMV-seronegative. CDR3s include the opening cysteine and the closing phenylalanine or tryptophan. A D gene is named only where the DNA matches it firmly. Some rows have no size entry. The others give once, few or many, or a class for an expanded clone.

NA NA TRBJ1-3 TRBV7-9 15 TGTGCCAGCAGGTCCACAGGGACCTCTGGAAACACCATATATTTT CASRSTGTSGNTIYF
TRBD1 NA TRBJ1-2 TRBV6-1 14 TGTGCCAGCAGTTTACAGGGGGCCCTCTATGGCTACACCTTC CASSLQGALYGYTF
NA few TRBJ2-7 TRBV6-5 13 TGTGCCAGCAGACCCGACAGGACCCACGAGCAGTACTTC CASRPDRTHEQYF
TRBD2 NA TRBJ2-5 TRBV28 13 TGTGCCAGCAGCGTCGGGACTAGCGGGAACTTAGACTTC CASSVGTSGNLDF
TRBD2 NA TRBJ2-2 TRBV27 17 TGTGCCAGCAGTTCCCTTCTAGCGGGAAGGGGCGCCGGGGAGCTGTTTTTT CASSSLLAGRGAGELFF
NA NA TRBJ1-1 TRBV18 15 TGTGCCAGCTCACCTTCACCAGGACAACGATATGAAGCTTTCTTT CASSPSPGQRYEAFF
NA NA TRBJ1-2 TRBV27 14 TGTGCCAGCAGTTCGCGGGGAGGAGGCTATGGCTACACCTTC CASSSRGGGYGYTF
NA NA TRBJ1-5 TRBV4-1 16 TGCGCCAGCATCCCAGAAGAGGGCTGGGGCAATCAGCCCCAGCATTTT CASIPEEGWGNQPQHF
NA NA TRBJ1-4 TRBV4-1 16 TGCGCCAGCAGCCAAGAGCGGGGAGGACGTCGCGAAAAACTGTTTTTT CASSQERGGRREKLFF
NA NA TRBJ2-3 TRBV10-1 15 TGCGCCAGCAGTGAATCGGGATATCTAACAGATACGCAGTATTTT CASSESGYLTDTQYF
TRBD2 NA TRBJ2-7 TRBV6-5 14 TGTGCCAGCCGTCGGACTAGCGGGAACTACGAGCAGTACTTC CASRRTSGNYEQYF
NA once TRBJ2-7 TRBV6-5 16 TGTGCCAGCAGTTACTCGTGGGCGGGTAAAGTAGACGAGCAGTACTTC CASSYSWAGKVDEQYF
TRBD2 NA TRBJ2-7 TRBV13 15 TGTGCCAGCAGCTCCACACTAGCGACCCGTAGCGAGCAGTACTTC CASSSTLATRSEQYF
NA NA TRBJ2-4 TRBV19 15 TGTGCCAGTAGTAGTTTTGTAGGCAGGGGAAACATTCAGTACTTC CASSSFVGRGNIQYF
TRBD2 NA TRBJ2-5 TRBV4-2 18 TGTGCCAGCAGCTCCACTCAGGGGACTAGCAATATGGGGGAGACCCAGTACTTC CASSSTQGTSNMGETQYF
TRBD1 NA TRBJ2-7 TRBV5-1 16 TGCGCCAGCAGCTACTCGCCGGGACAGGGGGCATATGAGCAGTACTTC CASSYSPGQGAYEQYF
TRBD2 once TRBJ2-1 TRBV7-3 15 TGTGCCAGCAGCTTCGACCGGGGGGGCCGCAATGAGCAGTTCTTC CASSFDRGGRNEQFF
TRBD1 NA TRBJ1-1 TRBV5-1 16 TGCGCCAGCAGCGACCGGACAGGTTCTCCTAACACTGAAGCTTTCTTT CASSDRTGSPNTEAFF
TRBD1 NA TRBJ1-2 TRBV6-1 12 TGTGCCAGCAGCCATTACAGGGGTGGCTACACCTTC CASSHYRGGYTF
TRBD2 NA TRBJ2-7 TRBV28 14 TGTGCCAGCAGGGAAGCGGGAGGGTCCTACGAGCAGTACTTC CASREAGGSYEQYF
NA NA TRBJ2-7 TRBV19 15 TGTGCCAGTAGTATCGCCAGGGGGGCGTCCTACGAGCAGTACTTC CASSIARGASYEQYF
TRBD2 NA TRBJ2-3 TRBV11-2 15 TGTGCCAGCAGCTTTTTCGGGGGGGCCACAGATACGCAGTATTTT CASSFFGGATDTQYF
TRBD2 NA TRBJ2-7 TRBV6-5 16 TGTGCCAGCAGTTACTCACCGGGACTAGCGGGAGGCGAGCAGTACTTC CASSYSPGLAGGEQYF
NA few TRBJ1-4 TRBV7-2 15 TGTGCCAGCAGCTTAGTAGGAGTAGCTAATGAAAAACTGTTTTTT CASSLVGVANEKLFF
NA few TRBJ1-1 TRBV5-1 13 TGCGCCAGCAGCTTGGGTACAGGCCCTGAAGCTTTCTTT CASSLGTGPEAFF
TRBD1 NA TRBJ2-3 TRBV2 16 TGTGCCAGCAGTGGGTTCGGGACAGGGAGCACAGATACGCAGTATTTT CASSGFGTGSTDTQYF
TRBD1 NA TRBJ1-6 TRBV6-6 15 TGTGCCAGCAGTTACCGTGACAGGGGCGGTTCACCCCTCCACTTT CASSYRDRGGSPLHF
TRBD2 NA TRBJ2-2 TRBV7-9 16 TGTGCCAGCAGGAGAGGGACTAGCGATACCACCGGGGAGCTGTTTTTT CASRRGTSDTTGELFF
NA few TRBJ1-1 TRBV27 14 TGTGCCAGCAGTCCCCCGGGGGGGAGGACTGAAGCTTTCTTT CASSPPGGRTEAFF
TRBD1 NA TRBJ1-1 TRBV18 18 TGTGCCAGCTCAGCCGCGGGACAGGGGGCGCCGATGAACACTGAAGCTTTCTTT CASSAAGQGAPMNTEAFF
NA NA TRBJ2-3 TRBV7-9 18 TGTGCCAGCAGCTTAGTGTTTCCTAGCGAGCTAGGTGAAGATACGCAGTATTTT CASSLVFPSELGEDTQYF
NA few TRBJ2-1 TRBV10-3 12 TGTGCCATCAGTGAGTCGAGGAATGAGCAGTTCTTC CAISESRNEQFF
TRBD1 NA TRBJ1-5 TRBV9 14 TGTGCCAGCAGTGCCGGGACAGGGGGCCAGCCCCAGCATTTT CASSAGTGGQPQHF
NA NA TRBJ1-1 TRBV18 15 TGTGCCAGCTCACAAAGTGGAGGGGAAGTCGCTGAAGCTTTCTTT CASSQSGGEVAEAFF